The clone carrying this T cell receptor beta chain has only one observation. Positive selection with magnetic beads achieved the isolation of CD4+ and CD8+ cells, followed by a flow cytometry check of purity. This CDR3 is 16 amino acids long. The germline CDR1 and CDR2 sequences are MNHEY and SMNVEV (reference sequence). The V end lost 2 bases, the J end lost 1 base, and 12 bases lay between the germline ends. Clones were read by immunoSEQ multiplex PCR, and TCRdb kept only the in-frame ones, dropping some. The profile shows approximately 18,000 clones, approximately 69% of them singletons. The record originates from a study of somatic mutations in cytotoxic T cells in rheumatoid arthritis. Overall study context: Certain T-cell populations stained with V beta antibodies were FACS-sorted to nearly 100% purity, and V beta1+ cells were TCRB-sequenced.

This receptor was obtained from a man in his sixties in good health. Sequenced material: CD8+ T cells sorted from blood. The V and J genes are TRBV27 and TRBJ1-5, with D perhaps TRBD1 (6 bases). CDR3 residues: CASSLGPTGSNQPQHF. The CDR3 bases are TGTGCCAGCAGTTTAGGCCCAACAGGGAGCAATCAGCCCCAGCATTTT.